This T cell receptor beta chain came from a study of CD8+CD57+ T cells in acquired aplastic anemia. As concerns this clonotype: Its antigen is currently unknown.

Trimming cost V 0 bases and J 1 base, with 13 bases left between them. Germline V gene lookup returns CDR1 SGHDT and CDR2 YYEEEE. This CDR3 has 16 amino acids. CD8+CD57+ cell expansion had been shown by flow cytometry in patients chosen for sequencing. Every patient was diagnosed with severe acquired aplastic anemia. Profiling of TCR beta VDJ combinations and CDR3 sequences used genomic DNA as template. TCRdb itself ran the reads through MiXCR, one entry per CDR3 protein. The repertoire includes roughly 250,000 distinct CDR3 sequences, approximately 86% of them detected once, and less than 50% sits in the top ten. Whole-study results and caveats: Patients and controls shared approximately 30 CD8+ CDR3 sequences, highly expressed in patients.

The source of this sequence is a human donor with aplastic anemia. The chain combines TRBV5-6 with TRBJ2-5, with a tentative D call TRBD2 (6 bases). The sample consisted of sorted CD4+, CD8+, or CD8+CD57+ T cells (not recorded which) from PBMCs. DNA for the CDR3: TGTGCCAGCAGCTTGGGGGAGGAGCGCCTCCAAGAGACCCAGTACTTC. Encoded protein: CASSLGEERLQETQYF.